The rows below give T cell receptor beta chains drawn from one sample of a study of cytomegalovirus exposure and HLA in healthy donors. Profiling relied on immunoSEQ multiplex PCR, and the TCRdb table lists in-frame clones only, not all of them. The sample lists under 110,000 clones, approximately 70% occurring once. The sequenced sample was PBMCs. These receptors came from a boy under 18 in good health and CMV-seronegative. The CDR3 runs from the conserved cysteine through the conserved F or W. A D gene is named only where the DNA matches it firmly. A row's size may be missing; if present it is once, few, many or a size class.

V gene: TRBV5-1
clone size: .
D gene: .
J gene: TRBJ1-1
CDR3 DNA: TGCGCCAGCAGCAACACAGGGCTTTGGGCTGAAGCTTTCTTT
CDR3 protein: CASSNTGLWAEAFF

V gene: TRBV13
clone size: .
D gene: TRBD2
J gene: TRBJ2-7
CDR3 DNA: TGTGCCAGCAGTCTGGGACTAGTGGTTTTGTACGAGCAGTACTTC
CDR3 protein: CASSLGLVVLYEQYF

V gene: TRBV2
clone size: .
D gene: .
J gene: TRBJ2-2
CDR3 DNA: TGTGCCAGCACAGAGGGGACAACGAGGACCGGGGAGCTGTTTTTT
CDR3 protein: CASTEGTTRTGELFF

V gene: TRBV4-1
clone size: .
D gene: TRBD2
J gene: TRBJ2-1
CDR3 DNA: TGCGCCAGCAGCCAGGGAAGACTAGCGGGAGTCAGCGATGAGCAGTTCTTC
CDR3 protein: CASSQGRLAGVSDEQFF

V gene: TRBV5-1
clone size: once
D gene: .
J gene: TRBJ1-1
CDR3 DNA: TGCGCCAGCAGCTCGACTGGGGGGGTCGCTGAAGCTTTCTTT
CDR3 protein: CASSSTGGVAEAFF

V gene: TRBV6-1
clone size: .
D gene: .
J gene: TRBJ1-5
CDR3 DNA: TGTGCCAGCACCCTAGGGGCCCTCGCCAATCAGCCCCAGCATTTT
CDR3 protein: CASTLGALANQPQHF

V gene: TRBV19
clone size: .
D gene: TRBD1
J gene: TRBJ1-5
CDR3 DNA: TGTGCCAGTAGCCACAGGGGGTCCCAGCCCCAGCATTTT
CDR3 protein: CASSHRGSQPQHF

V gene: TRBV13
clone size: .
D gene: .
J gene: TRBJ1-1
CDR3 DNA: TGTGCCAGCAGCCGAACACGGGAAGAAGCTTTCTTT
CDR3 protein: CASSRTREEAFF

V gene: TRBV7-2
clone size: few
D gene: TRBD1
J gene: TRBJ2-7
CDR3 DNA: TGTGCCAGCAGCTTACTGGGACAGGGTTCCTACGAGCAGTACTTC
CDR3 protein: CASSLLGQGSYEQYF

V gene: TRBV30
clone size: .
D gene: .
J gene: TRBJ1-5
CDR3 DNA: TGTGCCTGGGCCGGGGGTGGCAATCAGCCCCAGCATTTT
CDR3 protein: CAWAGGGNQPQHF

V gene: TRBV6-1
clone size: .
D gene: .
J gene: TRBJ2-7
CDR3 DNA: TGTGCCAGCAGTTACGGCGAGCAGTACTTC
CDR3 protein: CASSYGEQYF

V gene: TRBV4-1
clone size: .
D gene: TRBD1
J gene: TRBJ2-7
CDR3 DNA: TGCGCCAGCAGCCATGTTACCCAGGGGGCCTACGAGCAGTACTTC
CDR3 protein: CASSHVTQGAYEQYF

V gene: TRBV9
clone size: .
D gene: .
J gene: TRBJ1-5
CDR3 DNA: TGTGCCAGCAGTGAGGGGGGGGTTGGACAGCCCCAGCATTTT
CDR3 protein: CASSEGGVGQPQHF

V gene: TRBV5-6
clone size: .
D gene: .
J gene: TRBJ1-3
CDR3 DNA: TGTGCCAGCAGCTTGGAATGGGGGGCTGGAAACACCATATATTTT
CDR3 protein: CASSLEWGAGNTIYF

V gene: TRBV19
clone size: .
D gene: TRBD1
J gene: TRBJ2-6
CDR3 DNA: TGTGCCAGTACCATGGACAGGGGGCTTGGCTCTGGGGCCAACGTCCTGACTTTC
CDR3 protein: CASTMDRGLGSGANVLTF

V gene: TRBV5-1
clone size: .
D gene: .
J gene: TRBJ2-7
CDR3 DNA: TGCGCCAGCACCTGGACGAGGGGGTCCTACGAGCAGTACTTC
CDR3 protein: CASTWTRGSYEQYF

V gene: TRBV30
clone size: .
D gene: .
J gene: TRBJ2-5
CDR3 DNA: TGTGCCTGGAGTGTGGTCAGACAAGAGACCCAGTACTTC
CDR3 protein: CAWSVVRQETQYF

V gene: TRBV4-1
clone size: .
D gene: .
J gene: TRBJ1-5
CDR3 DNA: TGCGCCAGCAGCCAAGATGCGGATAGCAATCAGCCCCAGCATTTT
CDR3 protein: CASSQDADSNQPQHF

V gene: TRBV28
clone size: .
D gene: .
J gene: TRBJ2-7
CDR3 DNA: TGTGCCAGCAGTCCTCCCGGGGGAGGAAGCTCCTACGAGCAGTACTTC
CDR3 protein: CASSPPGGGSSYEQYF

V gene: TRBV2
clone size: .
D gene: .
J gene: TRBJ1-1
CDR3 DNA: TGTGCCAGCAGTGAAAATTACATGACTGCGAAAGCTTTCTTT
CDR3 protein: CASSENYMTAKAFF

V gene: TRBV30
clone size: .
D gene: TRBD1
J gene: TRBJ1-6
CDR3 DNA: TGTGCCTGGAGACCGGGACAGGCGAATTCACCCCTCCACTTT
CDR3 protein: CAWRPGQANSPLHF

V gene: TRBV5-1
clone size: .
D gene: .
J gene: TRBJ1-5
CDR3 DNA: TGCGCCAGCAGCTTGGCGGGGAGCAATCAGCCCCAGCATTTT
CDR3 protein: CASSLAGSNQPQHF

V gene: TRBV2
clone size: .
D gene: .
J gene: TRBJ2-5
CDR3 DNA: TGTGCCAGCAGTGAACGGGGTTTGGAGACCCAGTACTTC
CDR3 protein: CASSERGLETQYF

V gene: TRBV6-6
clone size: once
D gene: TRBD2
J gene: TRBJ2-3
CDR3 DNA: TGTGCCAGCACCTCCGGGACTAGCAAGGATACGCAGTATTTT
CDR3 protein: CASTSGTSKDTQYF

V gene: TRBV18
clone size: once
D gene: .
J gene: TRBJ2-6
CDR3 DNA: TGTGCCAGCTCACCAGTCCCACGAGGGCCTGGGGCCAACGTCCTGACTTTC
CDR3 protein: CASSPVPRGPGANVLTF

V gene: TRBV5-4
clone size: .
D gene: .
J gene: TRBJ1-1
CDR3 DNA: TGTGCCAGCAGCTCCGGGCGGGACACTGAAGCTTTCTTT
CDR3 protein: CASSSGRDTEAFF

V gene: TRBV28
clone size: .
D gene: .
J gene: TRBJ2-6
CDR3 DNA: TGTGCCAGCAGCTCCGGAGCGACTGGGGCCAACGTCCTGACTTTC
CDR3 protein: CASSSGATGANVLTF

V gene: TRBV7-9
clone size: .
D gene: TRBD2
J gene: TRBJ2-3
CDR3 DNA: TGTGCCAGCAGCTCGTGGACTAGTGCGAACGCAGATACGCAGTATTTT
CDR3 protein: CASSSWTSANADTQYF

V gene: TRBV5-1
clone size: few
D gene: TRBD2
J gene: TRBJ2-1
CDR3 DNA: TGCGCCAGCAGCCTGACTAGCGGGAGCGCCAATGAGCAGTTCTTC
CDR3 protein: CASSLTSGSANEQFF

V gene: TRBV9
clone size: .
D gene: .
J gene: TRBJ2-2
CDR3 DNA: TGTGCCAGCAGCGTAGCCGGTGGGCCCGGGGAGCTGTTTTTT
CDR3 protein: CASSVAGGPGELFF

V gene: TRBV5-6
clone size: .
D gene: .
J gene: TRBJ2-2
CDR3 DNA: TGTGCCAGCAGCAGCTGGTCGGAGACCGGGGAGCTGTTTTTT
CDR3 protein: CASSSWSETGELFF

V gene: TRBV25-1
clone size: few
D gene: .
J gene: TRBJ2-2
CDR3 DNA: TGTGCCAGCAGTTCCTTGGCCACCGGGGAGCTGTTTTTT
CDR3 protein: CASSSLATGELFF

V gene: TRBV28
clone size: .
D gene: .
J gene: TRBJ1-1
CDR3 DNA: TGTGCCAGCAGTCTCCCACAGGGAATGAACACTGAAGCTTTCTTT
CDR3 protein: CASSLPQGMNTEAFF

V gene: TRBV2
clone size: .
D gene: .
J gene: TRBJ1-2
CDR3 DNA: TGTGCCAGCAGTCCCGGAGGGGAGGAGGCTAACTATGGCTACACCTTC
CDR3 protein: CASSPGGEEANYGYTF

V gene: TRBV19
clone size: few
D gene: .
J gene: TRBJ1-1
CDR3 DNA: TGTGCCAGTAGTATAGATGATACAGGGAACACTGAAGCTTTCTTT
CDR3 protein: CASSIDDTGNTEAFF

V gene: TRBV25-1
clone size: .
D gene: .
J gene: TRBJ2-7
CDR3 DNA: TGTGCCAGCAGCCGCTTCCAGACCTACGAGCAGTACTTC
CDR3 protein: CASSRFQTYEQYF

V gene: TRBV5-8
clone size: .
D gene: .
J gene: TRBJ1-4
CDR3 DNA: TGTGCCAGCAGCCACAGGGTTGGGGAAAAACTGTTTTTT
CDR3 protein: CASSHRVGEKLFF

V gene: TRBV30
clone size: few
D gene: .
J gene: TRBJ1-1
CDR3 DNA: TGTGCCTGGAGCCCCAGCGGAATGGCTTTCTTT
CDR3 protein: CAWSPSGMAFF

V gene: TRBV5-6
clone size: .
D gene: TRBD2
J gene: TRBJ2-3
CDR3 DNA: TGTGCCAGCAGCTTGGTACGGGGGGGCACCAATGCAGATACGCAGTATTTT
CDR3 protein: CASSLVRGGTNADTQYF

V gene: TRBV6-6
clone size: .
D gene: .
J gene: TRBJ2-7
CDR3 DNA: TGTGCCAGCAGTTACTCGAGGCATACCTACGAGCAGTACTTC
CDR3 protein: CASSYSRHTYEQYF

V gene: TRBV7-9
clone size: few
D gene: TRBD1
J gene: TRBJ2-5
CDR3 DNA: TGTGCCAGCAGCCCCCGACAGGGGGGAGAGACCCAGTACTTC
CDR3 protein: CASSPRQGGETQYF

V gene: TRBV7-9
clone size: .
D gene: .
J gene: TRBJ1-2
CDR3 DNA: TGTGCCAGCAGCTTCGGAGACAGTAACTATGGCTACACCTTC
CDR3 protein: CASSFGDSNYGYTF

V gene: TRBV10-1
clone size: .
D gene: TRBD1
J gene: TRBJ1-3
CDR3 DNA: TGCGCCAGCAGGGGGACAGGGCGAAGCTCTGGAAACACCATATATTTT
CDR3 protein: CASRGTGRSSGNTIYF

V gene: TRBV9
clone size: .
D gene: TRBD2
J gene: TRBJ2-7
CDR3 DNA: TGTGCCAGCAGCCAGGGACTAGCGGCAACCTACGAGCAGTACTTC
CDR3 protein: CASSQGLAATYEQYF

V gene: TRBV7-7
clone size: .
D gene: .
J gene: TRBJ2-7
CDR3 DNA: TGTGCTAGCAGCTTAGAGTGGAGGCCAGGCTCCTACGAGCAGTACTTC
CDR3 protein: CASSLEWRPGSYEQYF

V gene: TRBV5-1
clone size: .
D gene: .
J gene: TRBJ2-1
CDR3 DNA: TGCGCCAGCAGCTCCGGGTTCTTCTACAATGAGCAGTTCTTC
CDR3 protein: CASSSGFFYNEQFF

V gene: TRBV30
clone size: .
D gene: .
J gene: TRBJ2-1
CDR3 DNA: TGTGCCTGGGGGAGCGGTGGGCTATACAATGAGCAGTTCTTC
CDR3 protein: CAWGSGGLYNEQFF

V gene: TRBV19
clone size: .
D gene: TRBD1
J gene: TRBJ2-7
CDR3 DNA: TGTGCCAGTAGCGACAGGGTGACGAGCGAGCAGTACTTC
CDR3 protein: CASSDRVTSEQYF

V gene: TRBV9
clone size: .
D gene: .
J gene: TRBJ2-1
CDR3 DNA: TGTGCCAGCAGCGTAGGGAGTTACAATGAGCAGTTCTTC
CDR3 protein: CASSVGSYNEQFF

V gene: TRBV29-1
clone size: .
D gene: TRBD1
J gene: TRBJ1-4
CDR3 DNA: TGCAGCGTCGTGACAGGGAACAATGAAAAACTGTTTTTT
CDR3 protein: CSVVTGNNEKLFF

V gene: TRBV28
clone size: .
D gene: .
J gene: TRBJ1-1
CDR3 DNA: TGTGCCAGCAGTTATCAAAACGCGGCTTTCTTT
CDR3 protein: CASSYQNAAFF

V gene: TRBV5-1
clone size: few
D gene: TRBD1
J gene: TRBJ2-7
CDR3 DNA: TGCGCCAGCAGCGGATGCCTCAGGGGGTGCCCCCACGAGCAGTACTTC
CDR3 protein: CASSGCLRGCPHEQYF